This T cell receptor (beta chain) was identified in a study of T cell repertoires in cytomegalovirus infection. About the research overall: Public TCR beta signature analysis indicated the presence of both CMV infection and matching HLA type. General study points: In two of eight donors, the top clonotype was HLA-C-restricted CMV-specific. There were carriers of CMV plus the relevant HLA, and cumulative public TCR beta family frequency identified them.

This clonotype has more than one count but fewer than ten. The target antigen is unknown. The CDR3 extends over 15 amino acids. Germline CDR1 LNHDA, CDR2 SQIVND (reference sequence). The ends were cut back, 7 bases at V and 5 bases at J, with 20 bases in the middle. TCRdb reanalysed the reads using MiXCR and keeps one entry per CDR3 protein. The data contain some 200,000 distinct CDR3 sequences, less than 9.5% of them seen just once; the ten biggest clones take up about 5%. The sequencing input was PBMCs. The chain combines TRBV19 with TRBJ1-1; weak D call: TRBD1 (5 bases). This TCR was sampled from a human donor in good health (CMV status not recorded). Some clones in this sample may be carry-over from other donors' samples. The CDR3, as DNA: TGTGCCAGTACCTACGCTGGGGCTTTGGGGACTGAAGCTTTCTTT. This translates into CASTYAGALGTEAFF.